This TCR beta chain comes out of a study of blood T cell repertoires in COVID-19. At the level of the study: The study drew acute and convalescent COVID-19 samples from the United States, Italy and Spain. Sample material is recorded as cDNA or gDNA derived from T cells, B-cell-depleted T cells, or PBMCs.

Study processing details: The authors estimated nucleated cell counts from reference gene primer amplification. Generated by immunoSEQ multiplex PCR, the TCRdb table keeps only in-frame clones and is missing some. V and J calls and clone size are copied from that table; D and trimming were computed from the DNA. The table records 390,000 or so clones, 86% of them present only once. The CDR3 has 17 residues. The germline V gene has CDR1 MGHDK and CDR2 SYGVNS. Trimming shortened V by 2 bases and J by 3 bases, and 16 bases separated the two germline ends. The chain combines TRBV25-1 with TRBJ2-2; TRBD1 might be the D (5 bases). The sequenced sample consisted of peripheral blood. The clonotype was recovered from a woman in her 30s with active or convalescent COVID-19. The CDR3 DNA sequence: TGTGCCAGCAGTGAAACAGGACCATACAATTACACCGGGGAGCTGTTTTTT. This gives the protein CASSETGPYNYTGELFF.